Shown below are 19 T cell receptor beta chains from a single sample sequenced in a study of cytomegalovirus exposure and HLA in healthy donors. Researchers ran the PCR with 60 Vbeta and 13 Jbeta primers. Generated by immunoSEQ multiplex PCR, the TCRdb table keeps only in-frame clones and is missing some. This table holds more than 95,000 clones, about four fifths found once. The sample was PBMCs. These receptors were obtained from a female donor in good health and CMV-seropositive.

The chain is built from TRBV19 and TRBJ1-2; no reliable D call. Trimming left V 8 bases short and J 7 bases short, with 11 bases between. The CDR3 has 11 amino acids. The germline CDR1 and CDR2 sequences are LNHDA and SQIVND (reference sequence). The CDR3 nucleotides are TGTGCCAGTCAAATGGGAGGTGGCTACACCTTC. It encodes CASQMGGGYTF. The full variable domain, its missing parts supplied by reference TRBV19 and TRBJ1-2, is DGGITQSPKYLFRKEGQNVTLSCEQNLNHDAMYWYRQDPGQGLRLIYYSQIVNDFQKGDIAEGYSVSREKKESFPLTVTSAQKNPTAFYLCASQMGGGYTFGSGTRLTVV.

V gene TRBV7-2 combines with J gene TRBJ1-2; D remains unclear. Germline V gene sequence: CDR1 SGHTA, CDR2 FQGNSA. This CDR3 has 13 residues. V was clipped by 2 bases and J by 2 bases, with 6 bases between them. Here the CDR3 reads CASSLQQNYGYTF. In DNA, the CDR3 is TGTGCCAGCAGCTTACAACAGAACTATGGCTACACCTTC.

A few counts support this clone. The J gene is TRBJ2-7, the V gene TRBV18, with 13 nucleotides matching TRBD2. Trimming cost V 4 bases and J 6 bases; bases outside gene matches: 6. This CDR3 spans 15 amino acids. Germline V gene sequence: CDR1 KGHSH, CDR2 LQKENI. This CDR3 is CASSLGLAGDSEQYF. The CDR3 DNA is TGTGCCAGCTCACTAGGACTAGCGGGAGACAGCGAGCAGTACTTC.

The chain has TRBV5-1 and TRBJ2-1; a possible D gene is TRBD1 (5 bases). The V gene lost 4 bases and the J gene lost 4 bases, with 15 bases spanning the gap. CDR3 length: 15 residues. Germline assignment: CDR1 SGHRS and CDR2 YFSETQ. The CDR3 sequence is CASSPAWGRYNEQFF. The DNA for the CDR3 is TGCGCCAGCAGCCCCGCCTGGGGCCGATACAATGAGCAGTTCTTC.

This clone has only a few counts. V gene TRBV10-3 combines with J gene TRBJ2-6; no reliable D call. V was pared by 7 bases and J by 4 bases, with 8 bases between. CDR3 length equals 13 residues. The germline V gene has CDR1 ENHRY and CDR2 SYGVKD. The CDR3 DNA reads TGTGCCATCACCGGTGCCGGGGCCAACGTCCTGACTTTC. This codes for CAITGAGANVLTF.

V gene TRBV5-6 combines with J gene TRBJ2-1; D might be TRBD1 (5 bases). Germline loops: CDR1 SGHDT, CDR2 YYEEEE. There are 16 residues in the CDR3. V was clipped by 2 bases and J by 0 bases, with 12 bases between them. CDR3 coding DNA: TGTGCCAGCAGCTTTTTTGGAGACAGCTCCTACAATGAGCAGTTCTTC. Translating gives CASSFFGDSSYNEQFF.

The V and J genes are TRBV30 and TRBJ1-1; a weak D match, TRBD1 (5 bases). Germline V lookup: CDR1 GTSNPN, CDR2 SVGIG (reference sequence). Trimming stripped 5 bases from V and 4 bases from J, with 14 bases between. The CDR3 spans 13 residues. The CDR3 bases are TGTGCCTGGGGTTGGGGGGAGAGCACTGAAGCTTTCTTT. It specifies CAWGWGESTEAFF.

This clone was seen more than once but under ten times. The chain links TRBV30 to TRBJ1-1; the D is unclear. V was pared by 8 bases and J by 1 base, with 14 bases between. The CDR3 contains 13 residues. Germline CDR1 and CDR2: GTSNPN and SVGIG (reference sequence). CDR3 sequence (DNA): TGTGCCGGGTTTCGACTGAGGAACACTGAAGCTTTCTTT. It translates to CAGFRLRNTEAFF.

This clone was counted only a few times. The J gene is TRBJ2-1, the V gene TRBV27; no reliable D call. CDR3 size: 14 residues. From germline, CDR1 is MNHEY and CDR2 SMNVEV (reference sequence). Trimming removed 6 bases from V and 0 bases from J, with 9 bases in between. CDR3 residues: CASSLMSSYNEQFF. CDR3 coding DNA: TGTGCCAGCAGCTTAATGAGCTCCTACAATGAGCAGTTCTTC.

V gene TRBV9 combines with J gene TRBJ1-2; TRBD1 matches at 10 bases. The CDR3 is 15 residues long. Per germline, CDR1 SGDLS and CDR2 YYNGEE. V shed 3 bases and J 4 bases; nucleotides not matched to a gene: 6. This CDR3 reads CASSGGDRGIYGYTF. The CDR3 coding sequence is TGTGCCAGCAGCGGAGGGGACAGGGGAATCTATGGCTACACCTTC.

This clone was counted a single time. The CDR3: CASSSWTGGAWAEAFF. CDR3 nucleotide sequence: TGTGCCAGCAGCTCTTGGACAGGGGGCGCTTGGGCTGAAGCTTTCTTT. J is TRBJ1-1 and V is TRBV28, with 11 bases identical to TRBD1. J gave up 6 bases and V 6 bases, and 12 bases lay outside the gene matches. Germline V CDR1 and CDR2: MDHEN, SYDVKM. CDR3 length: 16 amino acids.

The chain uses TRBV29-1 and TRBJ1-4; the D is unclear. The CDR3 has 15 residues. Trimming took off 2 bases at V and 0 bases at J, with 10 bases between the two ends. Germline values: CDR1 SQVTM, CDR2 ANQGSEA. CDR3 residues: CSVELGETTNEKLFF. The CDR3 DNA follows: TGCAGCGTTGAACTCGGAGAGACAACTAATGAAAAACTGTTTTTT.

The chain uses TRBV7-9 and TRBJ1-5; D is undetermined. The CDR3 is made up of 15 amino acids. CDR1 is SEHNR, CDR2 FQNEAQ, per germline (reference sequence). Trimming took off 4 bases at V and 0 bases at J, with 10 bases between the two ends. The CDR3 DNA sequence: TGTGCCAGCAGCTCCGCCGGGGTTAGCAATCAGCCCCAGCATTTT. As protein: CASSSAGVSNQPQHF.

The chain combines TRBV4-1 with TRBJ2-1; TRBD2 matches 12 bases. CDR3 length: 17 residues. The J segment lost 4 bases and the V segment lost 1 base, leaving 5 bases of the junction unmatched. Germline-derived CDR1 and CDR2 are MGHRA and YSYEKL. The CDR3 protein is CASSQATSGGSYNEQFF. The CDR3 nucleotides are TGCGCCAGCAGCCAAGCAACTAGCGGGGGGTCGTACAATGAGCAGTTCTTC.

The chain uses TRBV28 and TRBJ2-2, with 13 bases lining up with TRBD2. The CDR3 extends over 15 amino acids. The J segment lost 4 bases and the V segment lost 5 bases, leaving 1 base of the junction unmatched. Germline V gene data show CDR1 as MDHEN and CDR2 as SYDVKM. The CDR3 DNA sequence: TGTGCCAGCAGTACTAGCGGGAGGGCCACCGGGGAGCTGTTTTTT. It codes for CASSTSGRATGELFF.

The gene calls are TRBV12-5 and TRBJ1-2, with D possibly TRBD1 on 5 matching bases. V lost 1 base to trimming and J lost 1 base, with 10 bases between them. CDR1 LGHNT and CDR2 FRNRAP come from the germline V gene. The CDR3 runs to 15 residues. In DNA form, the CDR3 reads TGTGCTAGTGGTTTGGGTAGGGGTGATAACTATGGCTACACCTTC. Protein: CASGLGRGDNYGYTF.

On this clone: The sample carries other DNA sequences with the same CDR3. The V and J genes are TRBV6-1 and TRBJ1-1, with 9 bases identical to TRBD1. From germline, CDR1 is MNHNS and CDR2 SASEGT. This CDR3 is built from 13 residues. V gave up 6 bases and J gave up 1 base; unmatched junction bases: 0. The CDR3 coding sequence is TGTGCCAGCAGGGACAGGGGGAACACTGAAGCTTTCTTT. This encodes CASRDRGNTEAFF.

This clone was seen only a few times. The chain is built from TRBV6-6 and TRBJ1-1; D not resolved. In germline, CDR1 is MNHNY, CDR2 SVGAGI (reference sequence). The CDR3 loop spans 13 amino acids. V lost 6 bases and J 3 bases, leaving 11 bases between the germline ends. This CDR3 reads CASSSAGYTEAFF. CDR3 nucleotides: TGTGCCAGCAGCTCCGCCGGTTACACTGAAGCTTTCTTT.

This clone was recorded only once. The rearrangement links TRBV30 to TRBJ2-2, with TRBD2 as a possible D gene (6 bases). Germline V gene lookup returns CDR1 GTSNPN and CDR2 SVGIG (reference sequence). This CDR3 is built from 12 residues. CDR3 sequence (DNA): TGTGCGTGGGACTCCAACACCGGGGAGCTGTTTTTT. It translates to CAWDSNTGELFF.